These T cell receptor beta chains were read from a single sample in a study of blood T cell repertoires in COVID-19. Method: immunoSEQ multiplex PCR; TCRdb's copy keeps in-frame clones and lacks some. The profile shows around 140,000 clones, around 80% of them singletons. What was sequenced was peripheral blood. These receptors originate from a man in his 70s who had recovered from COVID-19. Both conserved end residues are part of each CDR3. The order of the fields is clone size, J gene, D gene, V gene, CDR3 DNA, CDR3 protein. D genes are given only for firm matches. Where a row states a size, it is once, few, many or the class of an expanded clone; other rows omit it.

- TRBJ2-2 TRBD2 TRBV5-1 TGCGCCAGCAGCCTGGCGGGACTAGGTGTTTCCGGGGAGCTGTTTTTT CASSLAGLGVSGELFF
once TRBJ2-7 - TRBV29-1 TGCAGCGCCTGGGACAACTCCTACGAGCAGTACTTC CSAWDNSYEQYF
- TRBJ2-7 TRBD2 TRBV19 TGTGCCAGTAGTATAGGGGGGCTAGCGGGAGATTTGGGCTACGAGCAGTACTTC CASSIGGLAGDLGYEQYF
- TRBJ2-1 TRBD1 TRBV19 TGTGCCAGTTTAGGACAGGGGTTCTACAATGAGCAGTTCTTC CASLGQGFYNEQFF
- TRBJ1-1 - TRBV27 TGTGCCAGCAGTTTGTCATTCAGGTGGGCTGAAGCTTTCTTT CASSLSFRWAEAFF
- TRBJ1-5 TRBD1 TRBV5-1 TGCGCCAGCAGCTTAACAGGGGTTCAGCCCCAGCATTTT CASSLTGVQPQHF
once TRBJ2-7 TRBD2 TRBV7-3 TGTGCCAGCAGGCGGACTAGCGACTCCTACGAGCAGTACTTC CASRRTSDSYEQYF
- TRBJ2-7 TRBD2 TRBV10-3 TGTGCCATCAGTCTGACGGGACTAGCGGGAGGGTACGAGCAGTACTTC CAISLTGLAGGYEQYF
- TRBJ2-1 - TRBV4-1 TGCGCCAGCAGCCATGCCCAAATTTGGCACAATGAGCAGTTCTTC CASSHAQIWHNEQFF
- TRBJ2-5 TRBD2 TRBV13 TGTGCCAGCAGCTCCATTCCGACTAGCGGGAGGTTAGAGACCCAGTACTTC CASSSIPTSGRLETQYF
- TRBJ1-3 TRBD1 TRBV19 TGTGCCAGTATGGGGACAGGTCACAGCTCTGGAAACACCATATATTTT CASMGTGHSSGNTIYF
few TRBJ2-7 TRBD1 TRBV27 TGTGCCAGCAGTTACCGGGACAGGGGGCAGGGGGAGCAGTACTTC CASSYRDRGQGEQYF
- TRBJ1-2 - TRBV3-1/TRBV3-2 TGTGCCAGCAGCCTCGGGACACTCTCATACTATGGCTACACCTTC CASSLGTLSYYGYTF
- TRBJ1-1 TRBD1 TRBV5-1 TGCGCCAGCAGCCCACAGGGGGGGAACACTGAAGCTTTCTTT CASSPQGGNTEAFF
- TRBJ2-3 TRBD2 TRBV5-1 TGCGCCAGCAGCGGACTAGCGGGCACAGATACGCAGTATTTT CASSGLAGTDTQYF
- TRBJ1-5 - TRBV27 TGTGCCAGCAGTGGGGACTCCGGACCGTACAATCAGCCCCAGCATTTT CASSGDSGPYNQPQHF
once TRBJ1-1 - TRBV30 TGTGCCTGGAGTTGGGGGGAAGGCACTGAAGCTTTCTTT CAWSWGEGTEAFF
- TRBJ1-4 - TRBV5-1 TGCGCCAGCACCCAGGGGACGACTAATGAAAAACTGTTTTTT CASTQGTTNEKLFF
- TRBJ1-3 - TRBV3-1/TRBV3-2 TGTGCCAGCAGCCAAGAAATCCGCTCTGGAAACACCATATATTTT CASSQEIRSGNTIYF
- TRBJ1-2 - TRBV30 TGTGCCTGGAGTTTCCCGCCCCGCGGGGGCTACACCTTC CAWSFPPRGGYTF
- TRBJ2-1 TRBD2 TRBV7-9 TGTGCCAGCAGCTTCATGGCCGGGGATGGACTAGCCGGGAATGAGCAGTTCTTC CASSFMAGDGLAGNEQFF
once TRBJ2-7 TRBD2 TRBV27 TGTGCCAGCAGTTTGAGGCCTAGCGGGCCCTACGAGCAGTACTTC CASSLRPSGPYEQYF
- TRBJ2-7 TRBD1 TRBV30 TGTGCCTGGAGTGTCGAGAGGGACAGTGGAAACTTC CAWSVERDSGNF
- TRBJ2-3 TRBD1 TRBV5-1 TGCGCCAGCAGCTTGGGAGACAGGGTAGCCACAGATACGCAGTATTTT CASSLGDRVATDTQYF